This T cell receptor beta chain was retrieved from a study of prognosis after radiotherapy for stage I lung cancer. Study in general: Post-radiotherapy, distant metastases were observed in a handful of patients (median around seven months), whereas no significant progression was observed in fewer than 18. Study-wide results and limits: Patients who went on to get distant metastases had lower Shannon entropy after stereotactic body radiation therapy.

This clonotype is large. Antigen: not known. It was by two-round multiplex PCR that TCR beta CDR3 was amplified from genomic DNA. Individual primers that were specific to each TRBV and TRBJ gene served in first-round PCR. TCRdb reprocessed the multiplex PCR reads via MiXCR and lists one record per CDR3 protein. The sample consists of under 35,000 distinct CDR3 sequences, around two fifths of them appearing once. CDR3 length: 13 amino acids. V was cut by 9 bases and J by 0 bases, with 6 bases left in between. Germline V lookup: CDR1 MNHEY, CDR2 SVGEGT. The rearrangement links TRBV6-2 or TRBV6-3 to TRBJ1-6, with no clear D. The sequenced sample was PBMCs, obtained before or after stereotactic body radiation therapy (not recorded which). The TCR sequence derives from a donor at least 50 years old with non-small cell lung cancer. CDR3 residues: CASTSSYNSPLHF. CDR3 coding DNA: TGTGCCAGTACGAGCTCCTATAATTCACCCCTCCACTTT.